This entry lists 7 T cell receptor beta chains sequenced from one sample in a study of T cells in localized non-small cell lung cancer. Data came from immunoSEQ multiplex PCR; TCRdb stores just in-frame clones and leaves some out. The sample carries roughly 40,000 clones, over 75% recorded once. The sequenced sample was peripheral blood, obtained before any cancer treatment. These receptors all stem from a woman between 35 and 75 years old with stage I lung adenocarcinoma.

This clone has only one observation. This chain joins TRBV27 and TRBJ1-1, with D tentatively TRBD1 (6 bases). The germline V gene encodes CDR1 MNHEY and CDR2 SMNVEV (reference sequence). The V end lost 6 bases, the J end lost 6 bases, and 20 bases lay between the germline ends. This CDR3 region has 15 residues. The CDR3 DNA reads as TGTGCCAGCAGCAGGTGGGGGGGCATGGGGGCTGAAGCTTTCTTT. This encodes CASSRWGGMGAEAFF.

This rearrangement joins TRBV23-1 to TRBJ2-3; 8 bases map to TRBD2. TRBV23-1 is recorded as an ORF, its role being uncertain. Trimming removed 3 bases from V and 14 bases from J; junction bases left unmatched: 10. This CDR3 contains 13 residues. The CDR3, as DNA: TGCGCCAGCAGTCAGCTTACTAGCGGCCGCGGGTATTTT. This sequence encodes CASSQLTSGRGYF.

The genes are TRBV7-6 and TRBJ2-7; 11 bases match TRBD2. CDR1 is SGHVS, CDR2 FNYEAQ, per germline. Trimming took 5 bases from V and 1 from J; bases not matched to a gene: 4. This CDR3 has 15 residues. Here the CDR3 reads CASSPRLAGSYEQYF. The CDR3 region has the DNA TGTGCCAGCAGCCCACGACTAGCGGGGTCCTACGAGCAGTACTTC.

The chain joins TRBV6-5 to TRBJ1-2; 11 nucleotides agree with TRBD1. The ends lost 6 bases at V and 4 bases at J; junction bases unmatched: 4. Germline assignment: CDR1 MNHEY and CDR2 SVGAGI. The CDR3 extends over 14 amino acids. Written as DNA, the CDR3 is TGTGCCAGCAGACGGGGACAGGGGGTCTATGGCTACACCTTC. Protein product: CASRRGQGVYGYTF.

The rearrangement joins TRBV7-2 to TRBJ2-7; D may be TRBD1 (5 bases). The CDR3 extends over 15 amino acids. The germline V gene has CDR1 SGHTA and CDR2 FQGNSA. Trimming took 1 base from V and 2 from J, leaving 12 bases between them. CDR3: CASSLGQDSPYEQYF. CDR3 bases: TGTGCCAGCAGCTTAGGACAAGACAGTCCCTACGAGCAGTACTTC.

The rearrangement uses TRBV27 and TRBJ2-3; D uncertain. Trimming shortened V by 2 bases and J by 1 base, and 4 bases separated the two germline ends. CDR3 length: 13 amino acids. Germline loops: CDR1 MNHEY, CDR2 SMNVEV (reference sequence). Here the CDR3 reads CASSLLGTDTQYF. Written as DNA, the CDR3 is TGTGCCAGCAGTTTACTAGGCACAGATACGCAGTATTTT.

The chain is built from TRBV2 and TRBJ1-5; D perhaps matches TRBD1 (6 bases). The germline V gene has CDR1 SNHLY and CDR2 FYNNEI. This CDR3 has 15 amino acids. Trimming cost V 6 bases and J 4 bases, with 16 bases left between them. Written as DNA, the CDR3 is TGTGCCAGCAGGGGGATGACAGGAGTTAATCAGCCCCAGCATTTT. Protein product: CASRGMTGVNQPQHF.